These 9 T cell receptor beta chains were sequenced from one sample in a study of cytomegalovirus exposure and HLA in healthy donors. Produced via immunoSEQ multiplex PCR; TCRdb's table is partial and in-frame only. The sample has over 35,000 clones; about 93% are singletons. The sample comprised PBMCs. The receptors here all came from a man between 18 and 35 years old in good health and CMV-seronegative.

The V and J genes are TRBV6-6 and TRBJ2-5, with D possibly being TRBD2 (6 bases). V was cut by 4 bases and J by 4 bases, with 13 bases left in between. The CDR3 is made up of 14 amino acids. CDR1 and CDR2 (germline): MNHNY, SVGAGI (reference sequence). The CDR3 region has the DNA TGTGCCAGCAGTTCTACCGGGACTTCAGAGACCCAGTACTTC. It is translated as CASSSTGTSETQYF.

This chain joins TRBV5-1 and TRBJ1-4; tentatively, D is TRBD1 (6 bases). Germline V gene data show CDR1 as SGHRS and CDR2 as YFSETQ. Trimming removed 4 bases from V and 6 bases from J, with 16 bases in between. The CDR3 runs 15 residues. The CDR3 here is CASSLGGRGDEKLFF. The CDR3 DNA sequence: TGCGCCAGCAGCCTTGGCGGCAGGGGTGATGAAAAACTGTTTTTT.

V and J are TRBV15 and TRBJ2-1, with 10 bases identical to TRBD2. The V gene end was trimmed by 1 base and the J gene end by 6 bases; junction bases not matched to a gene: 3. This CDR3 has 15 residues. The germline V gene has CDR1 LNHNV and CDR2 YYDKDF (reference sequence). CDR3 sequence: CATSRVTSGANEQFF. Here the CDR3 DNA reads TGTGCCACCAGCAGAGTTACTAGCGGGGCCAATGAGCAGTTCTTC.

The gene calls are TRBV2 and TRBJ1-1, with D possibly being TRBD1 (6 bases). CDR1 and CDR2 (germline): SNHLY, FYNNEI. The CDR3 has 13 amino acids. Trimming stripped 6 bases from V and 7 bases from J, with 15 bases between. The CDR3 spells CASSSTGSIEAFF. CDR3 bases: TGTGCCAGCAGCTCGACAGGTTCCATTGAAGCTTTCTTT.

V usage is TRBV5-1 and J usage is TRBJ2-1, with 8 positions matching TRBD2. J lost 7 bases, V lost 2 bases, and 8 bases had no gene match. From germline, CDR1 is SGHRS and CDR2 YFSETQ. CDR3 length: 15 residues. Here the CDR3 DNA reads TGCGCCAGCAGCTTAGGCGGGGGGACTATGAATGAGCAGTTCTTC. Amino acids: CASSLGGGTMNEQFF.

This sequence joins TRBV6-5 and TRBJ2-7; 9 nucleotides align to TRBD2. The ends lost 11 bases at V and 3 bases at J; junction bases unmatched: 14. The CDR3 is 15 residues long. The germline gives CDR1 MNHEY, CDR2 SVGAGI. CDR3 in DNA: TGTGCCGGGGGGTGGGGGACTAGCATTAACTACGAGCAGTACTTC. Amino acids: CAGGWGTSINYEQYF.

The rearrangement uses TRBV14 and TRBJ2-3; 7 bases align to TRBD2. The V gene end was trimmed by 1 base and the J gene end by 3 bases; junction bases not matched to a gene: 7. Germline CDR1 and CDR2: SGHDN and FVKESK. The CDR3 length is 16 residues. The CDR3 here is CASSQGAGTITDTQYF. CDR3 nucleotides: TGTGCCAGCAGCCAAGGCGCCGGGACTATAACAGATACGCAGTATTTT.

V usage is TRBV6-5 and J usage is TRBJ2-7; D uncertain. Germline CDR1 reads MNHEY; CDR2 reads SVGAGI. CDR3 length: 13 amino acids. With 4 bases removed from V and 1 base from J, the gap between germline ends came to 8 bases. CDR3: CASSSTFSYEQYF. For the CDR3, the DNA is TGTGCCAGCAGTTCAACATTTTCCTACGAGCAGTACTTC.

The V call is TRBV30, the J call TRBJ2-3; D is possibly TRBD2 (6 bases). The CDR3 covers 13 residues. V lost 4 bases and J lost 0, with 8 bases in between. Germline loops: CDR1 GTSNPN, CDR2 SVGIG (reference sequence). The CDR3: CAWIRGSTDTQYF. CDR3 DNA sequence: TGTGCCTGGATCCGGGGGAGCACAGATACGCAGTATTTT.